This record looks at one TCR beta chain sequence and its context. Its antigen remains undetermined. Per-nucleotide qualities are absent, and no much larger clonotype sits a single base away. One collaborating source in Seattle enrolled patients during active infection and followed them longitudinally through the course of disease. Each collaborating institution followed its own protocols to collect whole blood in K2EDTA tubes. For TCRbeta analysis, collaborator samples were shipped as frozen whole blood, as isolated PBMCs, or as DNA extracted from either sample type. These data originate in a study of blood T cell repertoires in COVID-19 (dated by TCRdb to 2018 to 2021). Regarding the research as a whole: Collaborator samples came from the United States, Italy and Spain and covered acute and convalescent phases of COVID-19. Deeply sampled blood TCRbeta repertoires from subjects exposed to, actively infected with, or recovered from COVID-19 were included in the dataset. Samples were obtained from the ongoing ImmuneRACE study (first 160 participants) and from about 1,300 subjects provided by 6 global collaborators. Nearly every sample came with metadata listing a de-identified subject ID, COVID-19 status, age in years and sex. The repertoires were released in a freely available public database intended as a resource for research on the immune response to SARS-CoV-2. The prospective study material was composed of cDNA or gDNA derived from T cells, B-cell-depleted T cells, or PBMCs. HLA class I and class II types, where available, came from metadata supplied by the sample provider rather than from assay-based typing.

TCRbeta CDR3 regions were amplified from genomic DNA by means of the immunoSEQ Assay, a bias-controlled multiplex PCR. The source study handled its data this way. Within the assay, amplification of reference gene primers was used to estimate how many nucleated cells each sample contained. Sequence reads were collapsed and filtered to measure the absolute abundance of every unique TCRbeta CDR3 rearrangement. For each sample, productive Simpson clonality was calculated by taking the square root of Simpson's diversity index across productive rearrangements. Sourced from immuneACCESS, this table was stored by TCRdb with only in-frame sequences that have V and J called. A share of the clones is absent; for the studies checked, an unresolved V gene accounts for under half, and the remainder has no known explanation. Clonal size and the V and J genes are those of that table, whereas D and trimming came from the DNA. This sample gives over 90,000 clones in total; 75% to 90% of them show up just once. Together, the top ten hold approximately 5.4% of the sample.

What the study reported, not specific to this receptor: The quantity of clinical and demographic metadata differed by source and by participant and was supplied without curation.

The CDR1 and CDR2 encoded by the germline V gene (reference sequence) are SEHNR and FQNEAQ. V has 5 bases trimmed and J has 3 bases trimmed; junction bases matching no gene number 2. From cysteine to phenylalanine, the CDR3 is 15 amino acids long. CDR3 DNA only is kept here, 45 bases in frame from base 1. The receptor chain draws on TRBV7-9 and TRBJ2-3; 13 nucleotides in the junction match TRBD2. This clonotype originated in a woman aged 50 to 60 with COVID-19, enrolled during active disease. The sequenced sample consisted of peripheral blood. The sequence in DNA is TGTGCCAGCAGCGCACTAGCGGGGGGGACAGATACGCAGTATTTT. Its translation is CASSALAGGTDTQYF.